These T cell receptor beta chains were read from a single sample in a study of blood T cell repertoires in COVID-19. Data came from immunoSEQ multiplex PCR; TCRdb stores just in-frame clones and leaves some out. Of fewer than 350,000 clones in the sample, 90% were seen once. Source material: peripheral blood. These receptors were collected from a woman aged 30 to 39 with COVID-19, enrolled during active disease. Both conserved end residues are part of each CDR3. The D gene is left open where the match is weak. Clone size is given for some rows only: seen once, a few or many times, or a class if the clone is expanded.

>-|TRBV6-1|TRBD2|TRBJ2-2
TGTGCCAGCAGTGAACGGTTGGGCGGGAGTTGGACCGGGGAGCTGTTTTTT
CASSERLGGSWTGELFF
>-|TRBV29-1|TRBD1|TRBJ1-1
TGCAGCGTGAGGACAGGGGTGAACACTGAAGCTTTCTTT
CSVRTGVNTEAFF
>-|TRBV4-2|-|TRBJ2-7
TGTGCCAGCGGGCAGGGCAGAGCCTACGAGCAGTACTTC
CASGQGRAYEQYF
>-|TRBV6-5|-|TRBJ2-7
TGTGCCAGCAGTTACTACAGCGGATCCTACGAGCAGTACTTC
CASSYYSGSYEQYF
>-|TRBV30|-|TRBJ2-2
TGTGCCTGGAGTAACGGAGCGGGCACCGGGGAGCTGTTTTTT
CAWSNGAGTGELFF
>-|TRBV4-1|TRBD1|TRBJ1-1
TGCGCCAGCAGCCAAGAACAGGGGGGTAACACTGAAGCTTTCTTT
CASSQEQGGNTEAFF
>-|TRBV30|-|TRBJ1-6
TGTGCCTGGAGGGAGGGCCTTCATTCACCCCTCCACTTT
CAWREGLHSPLHF
>-|TRBV7-6|TRBD1|TRBJ2-7
TGTGCCAGCAGCTCCTATAGGGGACAGGGGTCCCACGAGCAGTACTTC
CASSSYRGQGSHEQYF
>-|TRBV15|TRBD1|TRBJ1-2
TGTGCCACCAGCCAAGACAGGGGCCGCTATGGCTACACCTTC
CATSQDRGRYGYTF
>-|TRBV7-3|-|TRBJ2-1
TGTGCCAGCAGCTTAGAAGGGACACTCTCCAACAATGAGCAGTTCTTC
CASSLEGTLSNNEQFF
>-|TRBV2|-|TRBJ1-6
TGTGCCAGCAGTGGCCCCGGCGGGCGGGATAATTCACCCCTCCACTTT
CASSGPGGRDNSPLHF
>-|TRBV5-5|TRBD2|TRBJ2-3
TGTGCCAGCCCCTCCTCCCCCCTAGCGGGAGTAGTAACAGATACGCAGTATTTT
CASPSSPLAGVVTDTQYF
>-|TRBV19|TRBD2|TRBJ2-1
TGTGCCAGTAGTACCTTTCTGACTAGCGGGAGGTCTCATGAGCAGTTCTTC
CASSTFLTSGRSHEQFF
>-|TRBV19|-|TRBJ1-2
TGTGCCAGCCTAGACAGTCTTTATGGCTACACCTTC
CASLDSLYGYTF
>-|TRBV14|-|TRBJ1-2
TGTGCCAGCAGCCAAGGTAATACAGGAGCCTATGGCTACACCTTC
CASSQGNTGAYGYTF
>-|TRBV24-1|TRBD1|TRBJ2-2
TGTGCCACCAGGGACAGGCTGAGTACCGGGGAGCTGTTTTTT
CATRDRLSTGELFF
>-|TRBV3-1/TRBV3-2|-|TRBJ2-1
TGTGCCAGCAGCCAAACGGGGGACAATGAGCAGTTCTTC
CASSQTGDNEQFF
>-|TRBV5-1|TRBD2|TRBJ2-7
TGCGCCAGCAGCTTGGGTAGCGGGAGAGCCTACGAGCAGTACTTC
CASSLGSGRAYEQYF
>once|TRBV27|-|TRBJ1-1
TGTGCCAGCAGTCTACGCTCGGGGGTTGAAGCTTTCTTT
CASSLRSGVEAFF
>-|TRBV6-6|TRBD1|TRBJ1-1
TGTGCCAGCAGTTCCCCCTTCGCAGGGGGGAACACTGAAGCTTTCTTT
CASSSPFAGGNTEAFF
>-|TRBV11-3|-|TRBJ2-1
TGTGCCAGCAGCCCGCAGGGGTCTGAGAGCTCCTACAATGAGCAGTTCTTC
CASSPQGSESSYNEQFF
>-|TRBV28|-|TRBJ1-5
TGTGCCAGCAGTACTTCAGGGTCTAATCAGCCCCAGCATTTT
CASSTSGSNQPQHF
>-|TRBV6-5|TRBD1|TRBJ1-2
TGTGCCAGCAGCCTTGACAGGGTGTATGGCTACACCTTC
CASSLDRVYGYTF
>once|TRBV10-3|-|TRBJ2-7
TGTGCCATCAGTGGCAGCTCCTACGAGCAGTACTTC
CAISGSSYEQYF
>-|TRBV4-1|-|TRBJ2-1
TGCGCCAGCAGCCAAGAACGGCGGGCGTTCTCCTACAATGAGCAGTTCTTC
CASSQERRAFSYNEQFF
>-|TRBV7-2|-|TRBJ2-5
TGTGCCAGCAGCTCCTCGGACAGTCTCCAAGAGACCCAGTACTTC
CASSSSDSLQETQYF
>-|TRBV11-2|-|TRBJ2-7
TGTGCCAGCAGCTTCGTCCTCCTGTACGAGCAGTACTTC
CASSFVLLYEQYF
>-|TRBV30|-|TRBJ1-1
TGTGCCTGGAGATCCGGAAACAGACACACTGAAGCTTTCTTT
CAWRSGNRHTEAFF
>-|TRBV6-4|TRBD1|TRBJ2-3
TGTGCCAGCAGTGACGGGACAGGGGCTTCAGATACGCAGTATTTT
CASSDGTGASDTQYF
>-|TRBV10-3|-|TRBJ1-2
TGTGCCATCAGTGGTCCGATCGACAGGAGAGATGGCTACACCTTC
CAISGPIDRRDGYTF
>-|TRBV18|-|TRBJ2-7
TGTGCCAGCTCACCCTCCTCTTTTACCTACGAGCAGTACTTC
CASSPSSFTYEQYF
>few|TRBV4-1|TRBD1|TRBJ1-2
TGCGCCAGCAGCCAAGAACGGACAGGGCCATATGGCTACACCTTC
CASSQERTGPYGYTF
>once|TRBV7-9|-|TRBJ1-4
TGTGCCAGCAGCTTAGCAGGTCAGGGCGCACAACTGTTTTTT
CASSLAGQGAQLFF
>-|TRBV6-5|-|TRBJ1-6
TGTGCCAGCAGTTACGGGAGCTCCTATAATTCACCCCTCCACTTT
CASSYGSSYNSPLHF
>-|TRBV5-4|TRBD1|TRBJ2-7
TGTGCCAGCAGCTCACCGGGACAGGCATACGAGCAGTACTTC
CASSSPGQAYEQYF
>once|TRBV2|TRBD1|TRBJ1-2
TGTGCCAGCAGCAGACAGGGCAACTATGGCTACACCTTC
CASSRQGNYGYTF
>-|TRBV30|-|TRBJ1-3
TGTGCCTGGAATTCAGGTTACAGTGGAAACACCATATATTTT
CAWNSGYSGNTIYF
>-|TRBV30|-|TRBJ2-2
TGTGCCTGGAGTTTGCGGGATGCCGGGGAGCTGTTTTTT
CAWSLRDAGELFF